Listed below are T cell receptor beta chains from one sample, sequenced in a study of T-cell reconstitution after alpha-beta-depleted transplantation in children. MiXCR was run by TCRdb on the PCR reads, yielding one entry per CDR3 protein. The sample gives approximately 350,000 distinct CDR3 sequences, 10% to 15% of which show up once; 4.3% is in the top ten. The sample was PBMCs, taken from the stem cell graft. All receptors derive from a human donor who donated a stem cell graft to a child with Fanconi anemia. CDR3s include the opening cysteine and the closing phenylalanine or tryptophan. The D gene is left open where the match is weak. Clone size appears in some rows only: once, few, many, or a class for an expanded clone.

abundance: many
j_gene: TRBJ2-1
d_gene: TRBD2
v_gene: TRBV5-1
CDR3nt: TGCGCCAGCGGATTGAACCCCGGGGGGTCAGGCAAGTTCTTC
CDR3aa: CASGLNPGGSGKFF

abundance: many
j_gene: TRBJ1-2
d_gene: TRBD1
v_gene: TRBV27
CDR3nt: TGTGCCAGCAGTCCCAACAGGGGGGGCGGCTACACCTTC
CDR3aa: CASSPNRGGGYTF

abundance: many
j_gene: TRBJ2-1
d_gene: NA
v_gene: TRBV24-1
CDR3nt: TGTGCCACCAGTGGAGGTGGGGCTTTGGAGCAGTTCTTC
CDR3aa: CATSGGGALEQFF

abundance: few
j_gene: TRBJ1-1
d_gene: NA
v_gene: TRBV7-9
CDR3nt: TGTGCCAGCAGCTCGCCTCCGGCGGACGGACACACTGAAGCTTTCTTT
CDR3aa: CASSSPPADGHTEAFF

abundance: NA
j_gene: TRBJ1-2
d_gene: NA
v_gene: TRBV2
CDR3nt: TGTGCCAGCAGTGACTCGCCGTATGGCTACACCTTC
CDR3aa: CASSDSPYGYTF

abundance: many
j_gene: TRBJ1-1
d_gene: TRBD1
v_gene: TRBV12-3/TRBV12-4
CDR3nt: TGTGCCAGCAGTTTAAGTGGCCAGGGGGACACTGAAGCTTTCTTT
CDR3aa: CASSLSGQGDTEAFF

abundance: NA
j_gene: TRBJ1-5
d_gene: NA
v_gene: TRBV20-1
CDR3nt: TGCAGTGCTGGAGACCGGACGGGCTATAGCAATCAGCCCCAGCATTTT
CDR3aa: CSAGDRTGYSNQPQHF

abundance: NA
j_gene: TRBJ2-3
d_gene: NA
v_gene: TRBV2
CDR3nt: TGTGCCAGCAGTTATAGACCGGCGGATACGCAGTATTTT
CDR3aa: CASSYRPADTQYF

abundance: NA
j_gene: TRBJ2-3
d_gene: TRBD2
v_gene: TRBV2
CDR3nt: TGTGCCTTGAGTGACGGGGGGTCTACCACAGATACGCAGTATTTT
CDR3aa: CALSDGGSTTDTQYF

abundance: few
j_gene: TRBJ1-2
d_gene: NA
v_gene: TRBV6-5
CDR3nt: TGTGCCAGCAGTTATCCCGGTGACGACGGCTACACCTTC
CDR3aa: CASSYPGDDGYTF

abundance: NA
j_gene: TRBJ2-5
d_gene: TRBD2
v_gene: TRBV11-2
CDR3nt: TGTGCCAGCAGCTCTACTAGCGTGGAAGAGACCCAGTACTTC
CDR3aa: CASSSTSVEETQYF

abundance: NA
j_gene: TRBJ1-3
d_gene: NA
v_gene: TRBV3-1
CDR3nt: TGTGCCAGCAGTGAACAGGGTCGGAACACCATATATTTT
CDR3aa: CASSEQGRNTIYF

abundance: once
j_gene: TRBJ1-1
d_gene: TRBD1
v_gene: TRBV12-3/TRBV12-4
CDR3nt: TGTGCCAGCAGTAGGAACGCAGGGGGCACTGAAGCTTTCTTT
CDR3aa: CASSRNAGGTEAFF

abundance: NA
j_gene: TRBJ1-1
d_gene: TRBD1
v_gene: TRBV18
CDR3nt: TGTGCCAGCTCACCCTTGGGACAGGGTTACACTGAAGCTTTCTTT
CDR3aa: CASSPLGQGYTEAFF

abundance: NA
j_gene: TRBJ1-2
d_gene: NA
v_gene: TRBV5-1
CDR3nt: TGCGCCAGCAGCGATGACGGGAACTATGGCTACACCTTC
CDR3aa: CASSDDGNYGYTF

abundance: many
j_gene: TRBJ2-7
d_gene: NA
v_gene: TRBV20-1
CDR3nt: TGCAGTGCTAGAGATCGTGGGGGCCTCTACGAGCAGTACTTC
CDR3aa: CSARDRGGLYEQYF

abundance: NA
j_gene: TRBJ2-2
d_gene: NA
v_gene: TRBV7-9
CDR3nt: TGTGCCAGCAGCCCCACTTCGGGCAGGGCGAACACCGGGGAGCTGTTTTTT
CDR3aa: CASSPTSGRANTGELFF

abundance: NA
j_gene: TRBJ1-3
d_gene: TRBD1
v_gene: TRBV30
CDR3nt: TGTGCCTGGAACCGAGACAGGGTGGAGAACACCATATATTTT
CDR3aa: CAWNRDRVENTIYF

abundance: many
j_gene: TRBJ1-1
d_gene: NA
v_gene: TRBV12-3/TRBV12-4
CDR3nt: TGTGCCAGCAGTTCCCAATTGAACACTGAAGCTTTCTTT
CDR3aa: CASSSQLNTEAFF

abundance: few
j_gene: TRBJ2-5
d_gene: NA
v_gene: TRBV5-1
CDR3nt: TGCGCCAGCAGCTTGTCGACTACCCTCCAAGAGACCCAGTACTTC
CDR3aa: CASSLSTTLQETQYF

abundance: many
j_gene: TRBJ1-2
d_gene: NA
v_gene: TRBV10-1
CDR3nt: TGCGCCAGCAGTGATACCGGGACACCTTATGGCTACACCTTC
CDR3aa: CASSDTGTPYGYTF

abundance: once
j_gene: TRBJ1-3
d_gene: TRBD1
v_gene: TRBV5-1
CDR3nt: TGCGCCAGCAGCTCCGGGACAGGGGTTGGAAACACCATATATTTT
CDR3aa: CASSSGTGVGNTIYF

abundance: many
j_gene: TRBJ2-5
d_gene: NA
v_gene: TRBV11-2
CDR3nt: TGTGCCAGCAGCTTATCCCCGGGGCAAGAGACCCAGTACTTC
CDR3aa: CASSLSPGQETQYF

abundance: NA
j_gene: TRBJ1-4
d_gene: TRBD1
v_gene: TRBV7-2
CDR3nt: TGTGCCAGCAGCTACGGACAGGGCCCAACTAATGAAAAACTGTTTTTT
CDR3aa: CASSYGQGPTNEKLFF

abundance: NA
j_gene: TRBJ2-2
d_gene: NA
v_gene: TRBV5-1
CDR3nt: TGCGCCAGCTCCCCCCCTACAGGGCAGCAATGGGGCGGGGAGCTGTTTTTT
CDR3aa: CASSPPTGQQWGGELFF

abundance: few
j_gene: TRBJ2-3
d_gene: NA
v_gene: TRBV20-1
CDR3nt: TGCAGTGCTTGGAGGGTGGGCGGGGGCACAGATACGCAGTATTTT
CDR3aa: CSAWRVGGGTDTQYF

abundance: NA
j_gene: TRBJ1-1
d_gene: NA
v_gene: TRBV10-3
CDR3nt: TGTGCCATCAGTGAAGTCGAGGGGTACACTGAAGCTTTCTTT
CDR3aa: CAISEVEGYTEAFF

abundance: NA
j_gene: TRBJ1-6
d_gene: TRBD1
v_gene: TRBV5-1
CDR3nt: TGCGCCAGCAGCTCACTACTCGGACAGGGTAATTCACCCCTCCACTTT
CDR3aa: CASSSLLGQGNSPLHF

abundance: many
j_gene: TRBJ2-7
d_gene: TRBD2
v_gene: TRBV9
CDR3nt: TGTGCCAGCAGCGTAGCTACGGGGGGCTACGAGCAGTACTTC
CDR3aa: CASSVATGGYEQYF

abundance: NA
j_gene: TRBJ2-2
d_gene: NA
v_gene: TRBV6-1
CDR3nt: TGTGCCAGCAGTCCCGGCAGGGCGGGCGGGGAGCTGTTTTTT
CDR3aa: CASSPGRAGGELFF

abundance: NA
j_gene: TRBJ1-5
d_gene: NA
v_gene: TRBV19
CDR3nt: TGTGCCAGTAGTGACGACGGAAATCAGCCCCAGCATTTT
CDR3aa: CASSDDGNQPQHF

abundance: many
j_gene: TRBJ1-2
d_gene: NA
v_gene: TRBV4-3
CDR3nt: TGCGCCAGCAGCCAAGTTGGGAAGGGTGCAGGATCCTATGGCTACACCTTC
CDR3aa: CASSQVGKGAGSYGYTF

abundance: few
j_gene: TRBJ1-2
d_gene: NA
v_gene: TRBV6-2/TRBV6-3
CDR3nt: TGTGCCAGCAGTGACCGCCCGGGACGGACTTATGGCTACACCTTC
CDR3aa: CASSDRPGRTYGYTF

abundance: many
j_gene: TRBJ2-5
d_gene: TRBD1
v_gene: TRBV29-1
CDR3nt: TGCAGCCTCAGACAGGGGGAGGCCCAGTACTTC
CDR3aa: CSLRQGEAQYF